The 21 T cell receptor beta chains listed next were all sequenced from one sample in a study of T cell repertoires in cytomegalovirus infection. TCRdb fed the reads into MiXCR, producing one record per CDR3 protein. The sample has 310,000 or so distinct CDR3 sequences, approximately 25% seen once. For these receptors, no antigen is known. The sequencing used cultured PBMCs, collected from culture after CMV antigen stimulation. These receptors all stem from a human donor in good health (CMV status not recorded). Some clones in this sample may be carry-over from other donors' samples.

This clonotype occurred a few times. The chain has TRBV6-5 and TRBJ2-7, with a possible D match to TRBD2 (5 bases). The CDR3 is made up of 16 amino acids. Trimming pared 6 bases from V and 3 bases from J, leaving 21 bases between. The germline V gene has CDR1 MNHEY and CDR2 SVGAGI. This chain's CDR3 is CASSRGGGPFLYEQYF. The DNA of the CDR3 is TGTGCCAGCAGCCGGGGTGGAGGTCCTTTTCTCTACGAGCAGTACTTC.

The V and J genes are TRBV11-2 and TRBJ1-2, with 8 bases matching TRBD1. The J segment lost 8 bases and the V segment lost 3 bases, leaving 5 bases of the junction unmatched. Germline V lookup: CDR1 SGHAT, CDR2 FQNNGV. The CDR3 consists of 13 residues. CDR3 sequence reads: CASSFTTGVGYTF. CDR3 nucleotides: TGTGCCAGCAGCTTTACGACAGGGGTCGGCTACACCTTC.

In DNA, the CDR3 is TGCGCCAGCAGCATAATAGCGGGGGGCCCAGGCAATGAGCAGTTCTTC. Translation: CASSIIAGGPGNEQFF. The chain joins TRBV5-1 to TRBJ2-1; 10 bases line up with TRBD2. V dropped 4 bases and J dropped 6; count of bases not matched to a gene: 10. The germline gives CDR1 SGHRS, CDR2 YFSETQ. This CDR3 region has 16 residues.

This clonotype has just a few counts. The chain couples TRBV9 to TRBJ2-1, with 16 nucleotides matching TRBD2. The CDR3 has 16 amino acids. In germline, CDR1 is SGDLS, CDR2 YYNGEE. J gave up 6 bases and V 4 bases, and 4 bases lay outside the gene matches. CDR3 sequence (DNA): TGTGCCAGCAGCTCGGGACTAGCGGGAGGGCGCAATGAGCAGTTCTTC. Translation: CASSSGLAGGRNEQFF.

This clonotype turned up a few times. V gene TRBV7-8 combines with J gene TRBJ1-3, with 7 bases lining up with TRBD1. V trimming: 8 bases; J trimming: 4 bases; junction bases outside the gene matches: 8. CDR1 is SGHVS and CDR2 is FQNEAQ in the germline V gene. The CDR3 loop spans 14 amino acids. CDR3: CASGGGQFGNTIYF. DNA for the CDR3: TGTGCCAGCGGCGGGGGACAGTTCGGAAACACCATATATTTT.

This clonotype has ten or more counts. The chain joins TRBV7-6 to TRBJ2-3; the D gene is possibly TRBD1 (5 bases). This CDR3 has 16 amino acids. Germline lookup yields CDR1 SGHVS and CDR2 FNYEAQ. V was clipped by 1 base and J by 4 bases, with 15 bases between them. The CDR3 coding sequence is TGTGCCAGCAGCTTAGGGGGCGGACAAGGGGCAGATACGCAGTATTTT. This gives the protein CASSLGGGQGADTQYF.

The gene calls are TRBV6-2 or TRBV6-3 and TRBJ1-2, with a tentative D call TRBD1 (6 bases). Germline V CDR1 and CDR2: MNHEY, SVGEGT. Trimming took 4 bases from V and 2 from J, leaving 11 bases between them. This CDR3 contains 14 residues. The CDR3: CASSFGRGNYGYTF. The CDR3 DNA reads as TGTGCCAGCAGTTTCGGCAGGGGAAACTATGGCTACACCTTC.

The V gene is TRBV28, the J gene TRBJ2-4, with D unresolved. CDR1 is MDHEN and CDR2 is SYDVKM in the germline V gene. This CDR3 contains 15 residues. Trimming removed 4 bases at V and 6 bases at J, with 16 bases between. This chain's CDR3 is CASSSYRLNINIQYF. The CDR3, as DNA: TGTGCCAGCAGTTCCTACAGATTAAATATAAACATTCAGTACTTC.

The V gene is TRBV20-1, the J gene TRBJ2-5; D is unresolved. Germline loops: CDR1 DFQATT, CDR2 SNEGSKA (reference sequence). The CDR3 is 12 residues long. V shed 0 bases and J shed 5 bases, with 7 bases lying between them. In DNA form, the CDR3 reads TGCAGTGCTAGAGATCTTGAGGAGACCCAGTACTTC. Its translation is CSARDLEETQYF.

This clonotype was counted many times. This sequence joins TRBV19 and TRBJ2-5; possibly TRBD1 for D (6 bases). V lost 5 bases and J lost 2, with 18 bases in between. Germline CDR1 reads LNHDA; CDR2 reads SQIVND (reference sequence). CDR3 length: 16 amino acids. The CDR3 DNA reads TGTGCCAGTAGTGTCCCAACAGGGACCTTTCAAGAGACCCAGTACTTC. Its protein is CASSVPTGTFQETQYF.

This clonotype has just a few counts. The V and J genes are TRBV7-8 and TRBJ2-6, with 12 bases identical to TRBD2. CDR1 SGHVS and CDR2 FQNEAQ come from the germline V gene. V dropped 4 bases and J dropped 2; count of bases not matched to a gene: 15. The CDR3 has 21 residues. For the CDR3, the DNA is TGTGCCAGCAGCTCTCACCGGACTAGCGGGACACTTCCCCCTGGGGCCAACGTCCTGACTTTC. It translates to CASSSHRTSGTLPPGANVLTF. The full variable domain, completed using reference TRBV7-8 and TRBJ2-6, is GAGVSQSPRYKVAKRGQDVALRCDPISGHVSLFWYQQALGQGPEFLTYFQNEAQLDKSGLPSDRFFAERPEGSVSTLKIQRTQQEDSAVYLCASSSHRTSGTLPPGANVLTFGAGSRLTVL.

There are many counts of this clonotype. The chain uses TRBV7-2 and TRBJ2-7; 7 nucleotides match TRBD2. This CDR3 is built from 14 residues. Germline loops: CDR1 SGHTA, CDR2 FQGNSA. Losses at the gene ends were 5 bases for V and 5 bases for J; bases not matched to a gene: 9. In DNA form, the CDR3 reads TGTGCCAGCAGCCCCCCGGGACTATTGAACGAGCAGTACTTC. Translating it yields CASSPPGLLNEQYF.

This clonotype was seen a single time. This may stem from a read error, because a much larger clone lies one nucleotide away. The chain couples TRBV7-2 to TRBJ1-1; 10 bases are a match to TRBD1. The V and J ends lost 5 bases and 5 bases, in that order; junction bases with no gene match: 8. The germline CDR1 and CDR2 sequences are SGHTA and FQGNSA. CDR3 length: 15 amino acids. The CDR3 loop reads CASSKMTGGRTEAFF. The DNA for the CDR3 is TGTGCCAGCAGCAAAATGACAGGGGGCCGAACTGAAGCTTTCTTT.

The rearrangement uses TRBV24-1 and TRBJ2-3; maybe TRBD1 (5 bases). Trimming left V 3 bases short and J 0 bases short, with 9 bases between. The CDR3 is 15 amino acids. CDR1 is KGHDR and CDR2 is SFDVKD in the germline V gene. CDR3 in amino acids: CATSDRQTSTDTQYF. DNA for the CDR3: TGTGCCACCAGTGATCGACAGACTAGCACAGATACGCAGTATTTT.

V and J are TRBV20-1 and TRBJ1-3; possible D gene TRBD1, 6 bases. The CDR3 is 15 amino acids. V dropped 0 bases and J dropped 4 bases, with 13 bases sitting between them. Per the germline V gene, CDR1 is DFQATT and CDR2 is SNEGSKA (reference sequence). CDR3 amino acids: CSARDPQGSGNTIYF. The CDR3 DNA reads as TGCAGTGCTAGAGACCCACAGGGATCGGGAAACACCATATATTTT.

This clonotype was detected a few times. This chain connects TRBV29-1 to TRBJ2-3; 12 bases fit TRBD2. V shed 4 bases, J shed 6 bases, and the junction held 8 bases outside the gene matches. The germline gives CDR1 SQVTM, CDR2 ANQGSEA. There are 15 residues in the CDR3. CDR3 in DNA: TGCAGCGTTGGCCAGACTAGCGGGAGAGGGGATACGCAGTATTTT. It translates to CSVGQTSGRGDTQYF.

In this sample, this clonotype turned up many times. This rearrangement joins TRBV7-8 to TRBJ2-5; 9 bases line up with TRBD2. The germline V gene has CDR1 SGHVS and CDR2 FQNEAQ. The CDR3 length is 14 residues. The trim removed 5 bases at V and 5 bases at J, leaving 6 bases unmatched. The chain's CDR3 is CASSARTSAETQYF. CDR3 nucleotide sequence: TGTGCCAGCAGCGCCCGGACTAGCGCGGAGACCCAGTACTTC.

The chain is built from TRBV6-1 and TRBJ2-3; 10 bases agree with TRBD2. CDR1 and CDR2 from the germline V gene are MNHNS and SASEGT. CDR3 size: 16 residues. V lost 6 bases and J lost 5; bases outside the gene matches: 11. The CDR3, as DNA: TGTGCCAGCAGACCTTTAGCGGGAGGCGGGGGAGATACGCAGTATTTT. Its protein is CASRPLAGGGGDTQYF.

In this sample, this clonotype turned up many times. The chain carries TRBV7-2 and TRBJ2-5; 7 positions agree with TRBD2. The germline CDR1 and CDR2 sequences are SGHTA and FQGNSA. The ends lost 1 base at V and 5 bases at J; junction bases unmatched: 7. The length of the CDR3 is 15 residues. The CDR3 reads CASSLERGRVETQYF. CDR3 DNA: TGTGCCAGCAGCTTAGAGCGGGGCAGGGTGGAGACCCAGTACTTC.

Remarks on this clonotype: This may come from a read error, since a much larger clone is one base off. The gene calls are TRBV19 and TRBJ2-1; D might be TRBD1 (5 bases). CDR1 is LNHDA, CDR2 SQIVND, per germline (reference sequence). V lost 6 bases and J lost 9, with 21 bases in between. This CDR3 region has 15 residues. CDR3 bases: TGTGCCAGTAGCAATCGATGGGGCTTTGTCAGTGAGCAGTTCTTC. Its protein is CASSNRWGFVSEQFF.

The chain employs TRBV18 and TRBJ2-3; no definite D call. From germline, CDR1 is KGHSH and CDR2 LQKENI. Deletions cut 3 bases from V and 1 base from J, with 17 bases between. CDR3 length equals 17 residues. This chain's CDR3 is CASSPRHSSSGTDTQYF. The CDR3 DNA is TGTGCCAGCTCACCTCGGCACTCCAGCTCCGGCACAGATACGCAGTATTTT.